The source of this T cell receptor (beta chain) is a study of T cell changes during pregnancy in multiple sclerosis. The protocol was immunoSEQ multiplex PCR, while the TCRdb copy is restricted to in-frame clones and leaves out a portion. Of 25,000 to 30,000 clones in the sample, 89% were seen once. This CDR3 is built from 17 residues. J was trimmed by 5 bases and V by 3 bases; bases with no gene match: 10. Germline V gene lookup returns CDR1 MGHDK and CDR2 SYGVNS. This material consisted of CD4+ T cells from peripheral blood mononuclear cells, taken in the second trimester of pregnancy. The source of this sequence is a female donor with multiple sclerosis, enrolled in a pregnancy study. The chain has TRBV25-1 and TRBJ2-2; 9 nucleotides line up with TRBD2. The DNA of the CDR3 is TGTGCCAGCAGTGATATGAAGCGGGGGGTCTCGACCGGGGAGCTGTTTTTT. It translates to CASSDMKRGVSTGELFF.